The 18 T cell receptor beta chains in this list originate from one sample, sequenced in a study of regulatory T cells in long-lasting Graves disease. Noted time point: newly diagnosed GD, antithyroid drugs for less than 3 months. Preparation of the TCR library used RNA extracted from PBMCs. Researchers made TCR beta libraries by using iRepertoire HTBI primers and running Arm-PCR on CDR3 regions. TCRdb re-analysed the multiplex PCR reads in MiXCR, keeping a single row per CDR3 protein. The data show 350,000 to 500,000 distinct CDR3 sequences, around 15% seen once. In addition, the sample was reused for a study of T cells in Graves' hyperthyroidism and ophthalmopathy.

The specimen comprised peripheral blood mononuclear cells (PBMCs), sampled at new diagnosis, from a patient treated with antithyroid drugs. Every receptor here comes from a woman aged 45-65 years with Graves disease.

This clonotype was detected many times. The genes are TRBV24-1 and TRBJ2-1; TRBD2 agrees at 9 bases. CDR1 and CDR2 (germline): KGHDR, SFDVKD. There are 20 residues in the CDR3. V shed 4 bases, J shed 1 base, and the junction held 16 bases outside the gene matches. CDR3 sequence (DNA): TGTGCCACCAGTGAAATCCGCGGACCTAGCGGGATGCAGTCCTACAATGAGCAGTTCTTC. Protein sequence: CATSEIRGPSGMQSYNEQFF.

This clonotype has only a few counts. This chain uses TRBV10-2 with TRBJ2-1, with 13 bases matching TRBD2. Unmatched junction bases numbered 7, after V lost 5 bases and J lost 9 bases. Germline-derived CDR1 and CDR2 are WSHSY and SAAADI. The CDR3 totals 15 residues. The CDR3 spells CASSMGLAGSGEQFF. The CDR3 DNA follows: TGCGCCAGCAGTATGGGACTAGCGGGGTCTGGTGAGCAGTTCTTC.

In the case of this clonotype: A single base separates this from a much larger clone, so it may be a read error. This sequence joins TRBV29-1 and TRBJ2-1, with a tentative D call TRBD2 (6 bases). In germline, CDR1 is SQVTM, CDR2 ANQGSEA. Between the trimmed V and J ends, which lost 4 bases and 10 bases, there was a span of 20 bases. The CDR3 has 14 residues. The CDR3 loop is CSVAAGSGSYEQFF. The CDR3 DNA follows: TGCAGCGTTGCGGCGGGTAGCGGATCCTACGAGCAGTTCTTC.

The V and J genes are TRBV19 and TRBJ2-1, with 11 bases lining up with TRBD2. Trimming cost V 7 bases and J 7 bases; bases outside gene matches: 9. This CDR3 is 15 amino acids long. CDR1 and CDR2 (germline): LNHDA, SQIVND (reference sequence). This CDR3 reads CASTAGTSGRNEQFF. For the CDR3, the DNA is TGTGCCAGTACCGCCGGGACTAGCGGCCGAAATGAGCAGTTCTTC.

This clonotype showed up just a few times. This chain links TRBV27 with TRBJ1-1; D perhaps matches TRBD1 (5 bases). Germline loops: CDR1 MNHEY, CDR2 SMNVEV (reference sequence). Deletions cut 1 base from V and 3 bases from J, with 9 bases between. The CDR3 runs to 14 residues. CDR3 nucleotide sequence: TGTGCCAGCAGTTTATGGGGCAGCTACACTGAAGCTTTCTTT. This gives the protein CASSLWGSYTEAFF.

This clonotype came up many times. The CDR3 protein is CASSSSAPAIYEQYF. CDR3 nucleotide sequence: TGTGCCAGCAGCTCCTCGGCCCCAGCCATCTACGAGCAGTACTTC. The genes are TRBV7-9 and TRBJ2-7; D is ambiguous. The germline V and J ends were trimmed by 4 bases and 3 bases, with 16 bases remaining between them. CDR1 and CDR2 from the germline V gene are SEHNR and FQNEAQ (reference sequence). The CDR3 is 15 residues long.

This chain uses TRBV30 with TRBJ2-1; 10 bases are a match to TRBD2. V shed 1 base and J 2 bases; nucleotides not matched to a gene: 2. Germline loops: CDR1 GTSNPN, CDR2 SVGIG (reference sequence). The CDR3 length is 15 residues. Here the CDR3 DNA reads TGTGCCTGGAGTGGACTAGCGGGCCCCTACAATGAGCAGTTCTTC. Translation: CAWSGLAGPYNEQFF.

This clonotype has ten or more counts. The chain combines TRBV6-1 with TRBJ2-7; 14 nucleotides agree with TRBD2. CDR3 size: 17 residues. Trimming removed 6 bases from V and 5 bases from J; junction bases left unmatched: 12. Per the germline V gene, CDR1 is MNHNS and CDR2 is SASEGT. The CDR3 DNA reads TGTGCCAGCAGAAAAGATAGAGGGACTAGCGGGAGCAACGAGCAGTACTTC. Protein sequence: CASRKDRGTSGSNEQYF.

This clonotype was seen only a few times. The rearrangement joins TRBV9 to TRBJ1-3; D is ambiguous. The CDR3 sequence is 20 residues long. V lost 0 bases, J lost 3 bases, and 25 bases lay in between. Germline loops: CDR1 SGDLS, CDR2 YYNGEE. The CDR3 DNA is TGTGCCAGCAGCGTAGGTCCCAGTTCTCAACCAGGCTGGGGTGGAAACACCATATATTTT. Amino acid sequence: CASSVGPSSQPGWGGNTIYF.

V gene TRBV20-1 combines with J gene TRBJ2-3, with 7 bases lining up with TRBD2. V lost 4 bases, J lost 1 base, and 5 bases stayed unmatched. The CDR3 spans 14 residues. Per germline, CDR1 DFQATT and CDR2 SNEGSKA (reference sequence). In nucleotides, the CDR3 is TGCAGTGCTACCGGGACTAACGGCACAGATACGCAGTATTTT. Translating gives CSATGTNGTDTQYF.

The chain is built from TRBV5-6 and TRBJ1-1, with D possibly matching TRBD1 (5 bases). The germline CDR1 and CDR2 sequences are SGHDT and YYEEEE. The CDR3 totals 16 residues. V gave up 4 bases and J gave up 1 base, with 17 bases separating them. In DNA, the CDR3 is TGTGCCAGCAGCAGCTTACAGGAGGGTGAGAACACTGAAGCTTTCTTT. Translated: CASSSLQEGENTEAFF.

In regard to this clonotype: A much larger clone sits a single nucleotide away, making a read error possible. This CDR3 reads CASTPTSGRGPSYEQYF. In DNA, the CDR3 is TGTGCCAGCACCCCAACTAGCGGGAGAGGCCCCTCCTACGAGCAGTACTTC. The chain links TRBV11-2 to TRBJ2-7, with TRBD2 matching over 11 bases. With V trimmed by 7 bases and J by 0 bases, 11 bases remained unmatched. The CDR3 is 17 amino acids. Germline V gene data show CDR1 as SGHAT and CDR2 as FQNNGV.

Ten or more counts support this clonotype. At one end, the junction sequence differs from germline, possibly due to a read error. The V gene is TRBV5-1, the J gene TRBJ2-7, with D perhaps matching TRBD2 (5 bases). Germline V gives CDR1 SGHRS, CDR2 YFSETQ. The CDR3 is made up of 13 amino acids. CDR3 DNA: TGTGCCAGCAGCTTAGAGGGTCCCTACGAGCAGTACTTC. Its translation is CASSLEGPYEQYF. The full variable domain, in which reference TRBV5-1 and TRBJ2-7 provide the parts outside the CDR3, is KAGVTQTPRYLIKTRGQQVTLSCSPISGHRSVSWYQQTPGQGLQFLFEYFSETQRNKGNFPGRFSGRQFSNSRSEMNVSTLELGDSALYLCASSLEGPYEQYFGPGTRLTVT.

This chain uses TRBV11-3 with TRBJ1-4; 9 nucleotides agree with TRBD1. J was trimmed by 7 bases and V by 5 bases; bases with no gene match: 23. The CDR3 totals 20 residues. Germline CDR1 SGHNT, CDR2 YENEEA. This CDR3 is CASSTDENDVQGASGEKLFF. Written as DNA, the CDR3 is TGTGCCAGCAGCACCGACGAGAACGACGTACAGGGGGCATCTGGTGAAAAACTGTTTTTT.

This clonotype was counted ten times or more. This may stem from a read error, because a much larger clone lies one nucleotide away. The rearrangement joins TRBV6-5 to TRBJ2-5; TRBD2 matches at 7 bases. This CDR3 has 12 residues. Losses at the gene ends were 4 bases for V and 5 bases for J; bases not matched to a gene: 1. Germline V CDR1 and CDR2: MNHEY, SVGAGI. The DNA for the CDR3 is TGTGCCAGCAGTTCCGGGGGGGAGACCCAGTACTTC. Protein product: CASSSGGETQYF.

The sample holds many counts of this clonotype. The rearrangement uses TRBV30 and TRBJ1-4; possibly TRBD1 for D (6 bases). The germline CDR1 and CDR2 sequences are GTSNPN and SVGIG (reference sequence). This CDR3 is 11 amino acids long. V was trimmed by 2 bases and J by 8 bases, leaving 6 bases between them. CDR3 amino acids: CAWSQGEKLFF. The CDR3 DNA follows: TGTGCCTGGAGTCAGGGGGAAAAACTGTTTTTT. The full variable domain, its missing parts supplied by reference TRBV30 and TRBJ1-4, is SQTIHQWPATLVQPVGSPLSLECTVEGTSNPNLYWYRQAAGRGLQLLFYSVGIGQISSEVPQNLSASRPQDRQFILSSKKLLLSDSGFYLCAWSQGEKLFFGSGTQLSVL.

The gene calls are TRBV9 and TRBJ2-7; TRBD1 matches at 7 bases. The V gene end was trimmed by 1 base and the J gene end by 5 bases; junction bases not matched to a gene: 9. This CDR3 comprises 15 residues. CDR1 and CDR2 from the germline V gene are SGDLS and YYNGEE. The CDR3 protein is CASSVTGTAEHEQYF. CDR3 bases: TGTGCCAGCAGCGTAACCGGGACAGCCGAACACGAGCAGTACTTC.

Ten or more counts support this clonotype. The rearrangement uses TRBV5-1 and TRBJ2-1; D may be TRBD1 (5 bases). The CDR3 has 15 amino acids. Germline-derived CDR1 and CDR2 are SGHRS and YFSETQ. Deletions cut 2 bases from V and 5 bases from J, with 14 bases between. CDR3 in amino acids: CASSFSGPVHNEQFF. The CDR3 DNA follows: TGCGCCAGCAGCTTCTCAGGGCCAGTGCACAATGAGCAGTTCTTC.